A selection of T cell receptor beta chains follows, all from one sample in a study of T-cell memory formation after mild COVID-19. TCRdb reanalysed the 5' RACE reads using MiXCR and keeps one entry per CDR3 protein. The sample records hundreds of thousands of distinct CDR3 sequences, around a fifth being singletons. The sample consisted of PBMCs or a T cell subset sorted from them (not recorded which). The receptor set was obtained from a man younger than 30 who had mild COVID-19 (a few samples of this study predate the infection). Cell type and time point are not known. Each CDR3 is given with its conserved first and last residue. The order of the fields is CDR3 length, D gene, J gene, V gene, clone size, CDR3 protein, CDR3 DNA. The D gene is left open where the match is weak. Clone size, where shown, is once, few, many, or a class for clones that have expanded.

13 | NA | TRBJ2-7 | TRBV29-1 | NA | CSARGGLSYEQYF | TGCAGCGCCCGTGGGGGACTTTCCTACGAGCAGTACTTC
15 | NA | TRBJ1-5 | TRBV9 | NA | CASSVNGGRNQPQHF | TGTGCCAGCAGCGTAAACGGTGGAAGAAATCAGCCCCAGCATTTT
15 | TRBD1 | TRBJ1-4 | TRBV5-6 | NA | CASSLNRGTNEKLFF | TGTGCCAGCAGCCTGAACAGGGGTACTAATGAAAAACTGTTTTTT
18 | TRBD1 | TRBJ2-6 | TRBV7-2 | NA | CASSLRAGGRSGANVLTF | TGTGCCAGCAGCTTACGGGCAGGGGGCCGGTCTGGGGCCAACGTCCTGACTTTC
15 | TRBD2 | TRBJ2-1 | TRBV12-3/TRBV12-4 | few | CASRALAGGYNEQFF | TGTGCCAGCAGGGCTCTAGCGGGGGGATACAATGAGCAGTTCTTC
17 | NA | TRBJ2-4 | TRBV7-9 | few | CASSPPNVTPPRHIQYF | TGTGCCAGCAGCCCGCCTAACGTGACACCGCCTAGGCACATTCAGTACTTC
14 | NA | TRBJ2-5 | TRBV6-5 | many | CASSLDLSGETQYF | TGTGCCAGCAGTTTAGACCTTTCCGGAGAGACCCAGTACTTC
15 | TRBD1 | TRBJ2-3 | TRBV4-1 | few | CASSHQDRYTDTQYF | TGCGCCAGCAGCCACCAGGACAGGTACACAGATACGCAGTATTTT
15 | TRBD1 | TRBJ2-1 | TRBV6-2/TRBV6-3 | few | CASSPRTGFSDEQFF | TGTGCCAGCAGTCCGAGGACAGGGTTCAGTGATGAGCAGTTCTTC
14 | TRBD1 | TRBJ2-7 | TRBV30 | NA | CAWSTRDRVDEQYF | TGTGCCTGGAGTACCCGGGACAGGGTCGACGAGCAGTACTTC
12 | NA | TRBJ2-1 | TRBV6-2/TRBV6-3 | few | CASSYGAPKEFF | TGTGCCAGCAGTTACGGTGCCCCTAAAGAGTTCTTC
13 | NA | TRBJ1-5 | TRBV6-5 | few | CASSYSILQPQHF | TGTGCCAGCAGTTACTCGATCCTTCAGCCCCAGCATTTT
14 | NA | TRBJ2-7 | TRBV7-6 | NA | CASSLSGGTGEQYF | TGTGCCAGCAGCTTATCTGGGGGTACAGGCGAGCAGTACTTC
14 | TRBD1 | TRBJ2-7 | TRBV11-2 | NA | CASSSGGQGIEQYF | TGTGCCAGCAGCTCCGGGGGACAGGGCATCGAGCAGTACTTC
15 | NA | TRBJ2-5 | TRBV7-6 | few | CASSLLGQPQETQYF | TGTGCCAGCAGCTTACTGGGACAACCCCAAGAGACCCAGTACTTC
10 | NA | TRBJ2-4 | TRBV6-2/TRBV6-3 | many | CAAGRDIQYF | TGTGCCGCGGGCCGGGACATTCAGTACTTC
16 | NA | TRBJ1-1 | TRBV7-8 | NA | CASSPRQSVMNTEAFF | TGTGCCAGCAGCCCCCGCCAGAGCGTGATGAACACTGAAGCTTTCTTT
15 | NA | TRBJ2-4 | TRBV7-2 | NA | CASSLAIWDKNIQYF | TGTGCCAGCAGCTTAGCAATATGGGACAAAAACATTCAGTACTTC
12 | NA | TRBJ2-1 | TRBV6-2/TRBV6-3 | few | CASRLARGEQFF | TGTGCCAGCCGACTGGCCAGGGGTGAGCAGTTCTTC
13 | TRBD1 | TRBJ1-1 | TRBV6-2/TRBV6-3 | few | CASNNRGWTEAFF | TGTGCCAGCAACAACAGGGGGTGGACTGAAGCTTTCTTT